The rows below give T cell receptor beta chains drawn from one sample of a study of Ad26.COV2.S vaccination and SARS-CoV-2 variants. TCRdb's copy holds only in-frame clones and misses some; the assay was immunoSEQ multiplex PCR. The sample has around 300,000 clones; 86% are singletons. This sample comprised peripheral blood, obtained in a trial of Ad26.COV2.S vaccine versus placebo. The receptors stem from a person between 18 and 60 years old who received the Ad26.COV2.S COVID-19 vaccine or a placebo. Each CDR3 is given with its conserved first and last residue. A D gene is named only where the DNA matches it firmly.

-	13	TRBV27	TRBJ1-1	CASRGRQNTEAFF
TRBD1	15	TRBV4-1	TRBJ1-1	CASSRVGQGSTEAFF
-	14	TRBV6-2/TRBV6-3	TRBJ1-5	CASSPTRVRQPQHF
-	16	TRBV6-1	TRBJ1-1	CASSEASGPLNTEAFF
TRBD2	15	TRBV5-4	TRBJ2-1	CASSPGTSGFNEQFF
TRBD1	15	TRBV28	TRBJ1-3	CASRGTGVTGNTIYF
TRBD1	14	TRBV27	TRBJ1-5	CASSPGTGAQPQHF
-	16	TRBV27	TRBJ1-2	CASSLSAGTVDYGYTF
-	12	TRBV11-2	TRBJ2-7	CASSLVPQEQYF
-	13	TRBV5-1	TRBJ2-7	CASSPGSAYEQYF
-	13	TRBV18	TRBJ1-3	CASSTASGNTIYF
-	15	TRBV3-1/TRBV3-2	TRBJ1-2	CASSYPGPSGYGYTF
TRBD2	17	TRBV7-2	TRBJ2-7	CASSDGLAGLSSYEQYF
TRBD1	15	TRBV28	TRBJ1-5	CASSLTGRGNQPQHF
TRBD1	18	TRBV27	TRBJ2-6	CASSASDRGHSGANVLTF
-	13	TRBV6-6	TRBJ2-7	CASSKNGGYEQYF
-	17	TRBV19	TRBJ2-2	CASSIDLWEFRAGELFF
-	13	TRBV11-2	TRBJ1-5	CASSWGDGQPQHF
-	13	TRBV5-1	TRBJ1-2	CASSLGQFYGYTF
-	15	TRBV3-1/TRBV3-2	TRBJ2-3	CASRPSIGGTDTQYF
TRBD1	15	TRBV5-6	TRBJ1-3	CASTGGYYSGNTIYF
-	17	TRBV4-1	TRBJ2-3	CASSQDMGTGRTDTQYF
-	11	TRBV30	TRBJ2-5	CAWSERETQYF
TRBD2	15	TRBV5-4	TRBJ2-5	CASSFSGGALETQYF
-	13	TRBV28	TRBJ1-2	CASSPDRLYGYTF
-	14	TRBV28	TRBJ1-4	CASSFSFTNEKLFF
-	15	TRBV7-2	TRBJ2-1	CASSLFPHSYNEQFF
TRBD2	15	TRBV18	TRBJ2-1	CASSPRTSGGGEQFF
-	14	TRBV5-1	TRBJ2-7	CASSLQGTSYEQYF
-	15	TRBV4-1	TRBJ1-2	CASSQGEGRPYGYTF
TRBD1	15	TRBV20-1	TRBJ2-7	CSASSGQGSSHEQYF
-	13	TRBV27	TRBJ2-7	CASSFMIGYEQYF
-	15	TRBV27	TRBJ2-5	CASTRLAFAGETQYF
-	12	TRBV6-2/TRBV6-3	TRBJ1-4	CASSWGNEKLFF
-	14	TRBV4-3	TRBJ1-1	CASSQPGHNTEAFF
TRBD2	16	TRBV4-3	TRBJ2-1	CASSQESAGGPAEQFF
TRBD1	20	TRBV6-6	TRBJ1-5	CASSWPQGHHLSYSNQPQHF
-	15	TRBV2	TRBJ1-5	CASSGGGARNQPQHF
-	17	TRBV4-3	TRBJ2-3	CASSQGVGQSSTDTQYF
TRBD2	14	TRBV4-1	TRBJ2-7	CASSQSGSVYEQYF
-	15	TRBV3-1/TRBV3-2	TRBJ1-5	CASSETKGGNQPQHF
-	14	TRBV28	TRBJ2-7	CASSPPRPGYEQYF
-	14	TRBV18	TRBJ1-4	CASFSRGGREKLFF
TRBD1	14	TRBV2	TRBJ1-4	CASSGTGWNEKLFF
TRBD2	15	TRBV7-9	TRBJ2-1	CASSLAGGPSNEQFF